Each of the 7 T cell receptor beta chains below was sequenced from the same sample in a study of blood T cell repertoires in COVID-19. Data came from immunoSEQ multiplex PCR; TCRdb stores just in-frame clones and leaves some out. The repertoire holds some 300,000 clones, with about 90% as singletons. Sequencing used PBMCs or T cells enriched from blood (not recorded which). These receptors all stem from a woman between 50 and 59 years old who had been exposed to COVID-19.

The chain joins TRBV19 to TRBJ2-1, with unresolved D. From germline, CDR1 is LNHDA and CDR2 SQIVND (reference sequence). The V gene lost 3 bases and the J gene lost 7 bases, with 7 bases spanning the gap. CDR3 length equals 12 residues. The CDR3 region is CASSINRNEQFF. For the CDR3, the DNA is TGTGCCAGTAGTATCAACAGAAATGAGCAGTTCTTC. The whole variable domain, filled in from reference TRBV19 and TRBJ2-1, reads DGGITQSPKYLFRKEGQNVTLSCEQNLNHDAMYWYRQDPGQGLRLIYYSQIVNDFQKGDIAEGYSVSREKKESFPLTVTSAQKNPTAFYLCASSINRNEQFFGPGTRLTVL.

This chain links TRBV27 with TRBJ2-1, with TRBD1 matching over 7 bases. Germline CDR1 is MNHEY and CDR2 is SMNVEV (reference sequence). With 4 bases clipped from V and 3 bases from J, the junction kept 9 bases outside the gene matches. CDR3 length: 16 residues. CDR3 residues: CASSSIQGPLYNEQFF. The CDR3 nucleotides are TGTGCCAGCAGTTCTATACAGGGGCCTCTCTACAATGAGCAGTTCTTC.

This clone was detected a few times. The V gene is TRBV6-1, the J gene TRBJ2-3, with 7 positions matching TRBD2. This CDR3 has 15 residues. Germline V gene lookup returns CDR1 MNHNS and CDR2 SASEGT. Trimming removed 2 bases from V and 5 bases from J; junction bases left unmatched: 7. DNA of the CDR3: TGTGCCAGCAGTGAATTGATCTGGGGGGGAGATACGCAGTATTTT. It encodes CASSELIWGGDTQYF.

This chain joins TRBV28 and TRBJ1-4; maybe TRBD1 (6 bases). V shed 7 bases and J shed 11 bases, with 20 bases lying between them. CDR1 is MDHEN, CDR2 SYDVKM, per germline. The CDR3 runs to 14 residues. This CDR3 reads CASIRGAWMWKLFF. In DNA, the CDR3 is TGTGCCAGCATCCGGGGGGCCTGGATGTGGAAACTGTTTTTT.

This clone occurred a few times. The V gene is TRBV27, the J gene TRBJ2-2; a possible D gene is TRBD2 (5 bases). Trimming stripped 0 bases from V and 1 base from J, with 6 bases between. CDR1 and CDR2 (germline): MNHEY, SMNVEV (reference sequence). CDR3 length equals 15 residues. CDR3 DNA sequence: TGTGCCAGCAGTTTATCAGGGAGGAACACCGGGGAGCTGTTTTTT. Its protein product is CASSLSGRNTGELFF.

This chain uses TRBV21-1 with TRBJ1-2. TRBV21-1 represents a pseudogene. This CDR3 has 14 amino acids. The CDR3 reads CASSKVEGWYGYTF. The CDR3, as DNA: TGTGCCAGCAGCAAAGTTGAGGGTTGGTATGGCTACACCTTC.

The chain couples TRBV5-4 to TRBJ2-1; tentative D call: TRBD1 (5 bases). CDR1 and CDR2 (germline): SGHNT, YYREEE (reference sequence). The CDR3 is made up of 15 amino acids. The V and J ends lost 3 bases and 1 base respectively, with 11 bases between them. This CDR3 reads CASSSRQKSYNEQFF. For the CDR3, the DNA is TGTGCCAGCAGCTCGCGACAGAAATCCTACAATGAGCAGTTCTTC.